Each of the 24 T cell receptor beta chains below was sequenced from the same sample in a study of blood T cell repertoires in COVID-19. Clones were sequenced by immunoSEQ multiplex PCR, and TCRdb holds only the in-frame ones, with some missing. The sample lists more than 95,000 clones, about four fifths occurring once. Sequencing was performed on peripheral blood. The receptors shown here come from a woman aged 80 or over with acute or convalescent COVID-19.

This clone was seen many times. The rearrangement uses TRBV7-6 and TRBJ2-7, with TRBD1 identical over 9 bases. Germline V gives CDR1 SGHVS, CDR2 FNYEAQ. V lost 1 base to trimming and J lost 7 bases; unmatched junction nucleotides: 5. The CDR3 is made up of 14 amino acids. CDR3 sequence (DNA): TGTGCCAGCAGCTTAGATGTCGGACAGGGGGAGCAGTACTTC. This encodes CASSLDVGQGEQYF.

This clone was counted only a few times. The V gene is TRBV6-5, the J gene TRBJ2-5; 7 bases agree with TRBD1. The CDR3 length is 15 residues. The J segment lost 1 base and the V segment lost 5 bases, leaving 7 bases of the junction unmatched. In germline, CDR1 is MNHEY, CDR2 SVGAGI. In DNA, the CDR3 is TGTGCCAGCAGTCCACGGACAGGCCCCCAAGAGACCCAGTACTTC. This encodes CASSPRTGPQETQYF.

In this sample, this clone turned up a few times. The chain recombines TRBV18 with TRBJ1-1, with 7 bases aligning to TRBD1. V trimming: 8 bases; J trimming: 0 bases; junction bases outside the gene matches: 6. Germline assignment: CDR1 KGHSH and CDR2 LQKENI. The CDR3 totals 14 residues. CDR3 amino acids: CASTLQGMNTEAFF. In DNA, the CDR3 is TGTGCCAGCACACTACAGGGGATGAACACTGAAGCTTTCTTT.

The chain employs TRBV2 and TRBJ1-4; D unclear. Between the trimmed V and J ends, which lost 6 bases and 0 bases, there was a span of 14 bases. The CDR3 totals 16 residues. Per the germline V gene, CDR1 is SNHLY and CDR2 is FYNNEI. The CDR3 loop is CASRLDNLATNEKLFF. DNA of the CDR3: TGTGCCAGCAGGCTTGACAACCTTGCAACTAATGAAAAACTGTTTTTT.

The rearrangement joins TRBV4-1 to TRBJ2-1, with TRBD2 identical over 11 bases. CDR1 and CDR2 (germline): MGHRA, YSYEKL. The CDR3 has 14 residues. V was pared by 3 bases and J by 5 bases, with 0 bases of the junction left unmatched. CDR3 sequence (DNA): TGCGCCAGCAGCCAGGGACTAGCGGACAATGAGCAGTTCTTC. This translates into CASSQGLADNEQFF.

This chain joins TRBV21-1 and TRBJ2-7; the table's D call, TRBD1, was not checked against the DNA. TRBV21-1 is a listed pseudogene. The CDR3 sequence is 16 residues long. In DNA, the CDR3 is TGTGCCAGCAGCAAAGGGGGAATTCCAGGGTGTTACGAGCAGTACGTC. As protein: CASSKGGIPGCYEQYV.

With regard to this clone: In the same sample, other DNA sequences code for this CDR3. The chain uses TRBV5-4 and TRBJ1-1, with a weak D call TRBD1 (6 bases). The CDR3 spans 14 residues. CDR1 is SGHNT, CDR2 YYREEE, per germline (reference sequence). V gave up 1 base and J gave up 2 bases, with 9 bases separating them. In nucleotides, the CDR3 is TGTGCCAGCAGCTTGCTGGACAGAAACACTGAAGCTTTCTTT. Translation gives CASSLLDRNTEAFF.

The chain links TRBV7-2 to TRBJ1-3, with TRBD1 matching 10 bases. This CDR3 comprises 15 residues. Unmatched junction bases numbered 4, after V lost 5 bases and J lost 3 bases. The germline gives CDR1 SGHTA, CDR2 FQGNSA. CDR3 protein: CASSGDRGFGNTIYF. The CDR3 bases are TGTGCCAGCAGCGGGGACAGGGGATTTGGAAACACCATATATTTT. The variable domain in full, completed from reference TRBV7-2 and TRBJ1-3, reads GAGVSQSPSNKVTEKGKDVELRCDPISGHTALYWYRQSLGQGLEFLIYFQGNSAPDKSGLPSDRFSAERTGGSVSTLTIQRTQQEDSAVYLCASSGDRGFGNTIYFGEGSWLTVV.

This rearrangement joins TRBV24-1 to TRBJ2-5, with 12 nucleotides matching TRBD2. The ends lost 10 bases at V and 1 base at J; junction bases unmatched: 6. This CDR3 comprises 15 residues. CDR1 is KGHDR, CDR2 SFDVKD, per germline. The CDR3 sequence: CATAKTSGSQETQYF. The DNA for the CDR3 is TGTGCCACTGCTAAGACTAGCGGGAGCCAAGAGACCCAGTACTTC.

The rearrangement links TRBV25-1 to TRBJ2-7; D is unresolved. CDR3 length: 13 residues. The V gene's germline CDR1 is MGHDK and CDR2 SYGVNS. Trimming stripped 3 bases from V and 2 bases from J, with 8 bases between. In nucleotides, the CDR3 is TGTGCCAGCAGTGAGTCTCTTCCCTACGAGCAGTACGTC. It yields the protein CASSESLPYEQYV.

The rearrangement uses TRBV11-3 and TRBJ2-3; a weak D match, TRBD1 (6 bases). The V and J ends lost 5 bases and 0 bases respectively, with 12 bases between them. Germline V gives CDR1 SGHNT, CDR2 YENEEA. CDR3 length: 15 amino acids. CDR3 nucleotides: TGTGCCAGCAGCGTAAGACAGGCTAGCACAGATACGCAGTATTTT. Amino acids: CASSVRQASTDTQYF.

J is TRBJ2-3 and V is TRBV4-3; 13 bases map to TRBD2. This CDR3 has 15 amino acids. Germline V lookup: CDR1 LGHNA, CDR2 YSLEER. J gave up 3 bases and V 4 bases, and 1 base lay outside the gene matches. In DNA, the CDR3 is TGCGCCAGCAGCCGGGGACTAGCGGGGACAGATACGCAGTATTTT. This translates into CASSRGLAGTDTQYF.

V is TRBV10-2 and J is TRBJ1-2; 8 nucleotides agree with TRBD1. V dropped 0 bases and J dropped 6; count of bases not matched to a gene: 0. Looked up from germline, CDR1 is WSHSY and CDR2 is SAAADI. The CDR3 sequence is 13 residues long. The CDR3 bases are TGCGCCAGCAGTGAGTCGGACAGGGATGGCTACACCTTC. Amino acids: CASSESDRDGYTF.

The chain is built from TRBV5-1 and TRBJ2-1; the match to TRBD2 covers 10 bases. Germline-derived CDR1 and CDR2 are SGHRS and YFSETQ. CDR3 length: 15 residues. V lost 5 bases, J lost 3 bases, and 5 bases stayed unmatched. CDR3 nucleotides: TGCGCCAGCAGGTCCGGACTAGCGGACTACAATGAGCAGTTCTTC. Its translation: CASRSGLADYNEQFF. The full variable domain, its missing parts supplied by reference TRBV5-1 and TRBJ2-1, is KAGVTQTPRYLIKTRGQQVTLSCSPISGHRSVSWYQQTPGQGLQFLFEYFSETQRNKGNFPGRFSGRQFSNSRSEMNVSTLELGDSALYLCASRSGLADYNEQFFGPGTRLTVL.

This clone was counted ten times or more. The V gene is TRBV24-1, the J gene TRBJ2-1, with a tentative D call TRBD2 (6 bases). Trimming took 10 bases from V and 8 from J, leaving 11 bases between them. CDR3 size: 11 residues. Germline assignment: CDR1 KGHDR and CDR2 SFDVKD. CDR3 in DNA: TGTGCCACGACAGCGGGCGATGAGCAGTTCTTC. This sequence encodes CATTAGDEQFF.

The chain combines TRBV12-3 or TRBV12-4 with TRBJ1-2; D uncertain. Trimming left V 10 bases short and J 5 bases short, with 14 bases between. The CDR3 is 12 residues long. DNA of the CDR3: TGTGCCACCAGCATAAGAGGTTATGGCTACACCTTC. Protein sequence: CATSIRGYGYTF.

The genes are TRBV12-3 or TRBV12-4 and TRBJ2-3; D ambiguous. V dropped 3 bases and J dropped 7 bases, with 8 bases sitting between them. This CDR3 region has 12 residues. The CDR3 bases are TGTGCCAGCAGTTTTGACACGCATACGCAGTATTTT. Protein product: CASSFDTHTQYF.

CDR3 DNA: TGTGCCAGCAGCTATTCCTGGGACAGCAAAAACATTCAGTACTTC. Its protein product is CASSYSWDSKNIQYF. The V and J genes are TRBV6-5 and TRBJ2-4, with 7 positions matching TRBD1. The CDR3 has 15 residues. The V gene end was trimmed by 6 bases and the J gene end by 3 bases; junction bases not matched to a gene: 8. CDR1 MNHEY and CDR2 SVGAGI come from the germline V gene.

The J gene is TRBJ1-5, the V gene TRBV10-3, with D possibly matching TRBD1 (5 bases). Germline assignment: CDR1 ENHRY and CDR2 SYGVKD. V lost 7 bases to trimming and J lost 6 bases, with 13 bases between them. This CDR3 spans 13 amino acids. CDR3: CAITAGQGQPQHF. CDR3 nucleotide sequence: TGTGCCATCACCGCAGGGCAGGGTCAGCCCCAGCATTTT.

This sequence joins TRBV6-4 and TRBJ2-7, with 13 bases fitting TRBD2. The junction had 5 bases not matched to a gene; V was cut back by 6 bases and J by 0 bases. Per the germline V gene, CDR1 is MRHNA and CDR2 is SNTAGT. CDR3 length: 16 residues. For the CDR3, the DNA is TGTGCCAGCAGGGAGGGACTAGCGGGGTTCTCCTACGAGCAGTACTTC. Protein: CASREGLAGFSYEQYF.

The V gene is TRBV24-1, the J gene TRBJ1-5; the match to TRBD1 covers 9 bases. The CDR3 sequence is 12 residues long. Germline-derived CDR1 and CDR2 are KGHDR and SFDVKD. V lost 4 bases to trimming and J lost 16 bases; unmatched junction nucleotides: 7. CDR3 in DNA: TGTGCCACCAGTGACCGTGGACAGGGGACCCATTTT. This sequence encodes CATSDRGQGTHF.

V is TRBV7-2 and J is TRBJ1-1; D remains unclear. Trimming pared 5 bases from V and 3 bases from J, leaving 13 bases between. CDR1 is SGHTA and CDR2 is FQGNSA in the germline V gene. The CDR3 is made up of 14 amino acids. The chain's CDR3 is CASSRRVWDTEAFF. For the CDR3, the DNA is TGTGCCAGCAGCCGCCGGGTGTGGGACACTGAAGCTTTCTTT.

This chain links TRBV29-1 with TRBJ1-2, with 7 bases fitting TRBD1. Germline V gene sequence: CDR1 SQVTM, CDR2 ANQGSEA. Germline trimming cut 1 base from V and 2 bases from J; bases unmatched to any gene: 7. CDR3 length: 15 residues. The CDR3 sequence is CSVEGSTGANYGYTF. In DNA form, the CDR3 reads TGCAGCGTTGAAGGATCTACAGGGGCCAACTATGGCTACACCTTC. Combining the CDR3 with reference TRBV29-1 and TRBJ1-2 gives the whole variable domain SAVISQKPSRDICQRGTSLTIQCQVDSQVTMMFWYRQQPGQSLTLIATANQGSEATYESGFVIDKFPISRPNLTFSTLTVSNMSPEDSSIYLCSVEGSTGANYGYTFGSGTRLTVV.

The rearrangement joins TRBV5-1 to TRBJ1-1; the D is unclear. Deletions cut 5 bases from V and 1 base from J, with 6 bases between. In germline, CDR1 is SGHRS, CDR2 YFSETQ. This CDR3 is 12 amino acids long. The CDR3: CASRLWNTEAFF. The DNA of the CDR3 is TGCGCCAGCAGACTTTGGAACACTGAAGCTTTCTTT.